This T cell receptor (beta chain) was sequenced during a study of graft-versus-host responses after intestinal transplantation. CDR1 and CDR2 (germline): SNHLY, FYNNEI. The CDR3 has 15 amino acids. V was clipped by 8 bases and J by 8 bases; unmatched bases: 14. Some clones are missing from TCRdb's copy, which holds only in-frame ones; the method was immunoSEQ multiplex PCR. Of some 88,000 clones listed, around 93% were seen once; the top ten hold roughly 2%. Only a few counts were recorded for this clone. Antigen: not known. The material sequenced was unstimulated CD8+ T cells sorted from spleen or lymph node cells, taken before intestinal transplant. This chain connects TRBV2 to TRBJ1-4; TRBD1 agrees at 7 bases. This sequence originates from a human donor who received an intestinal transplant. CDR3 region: CASSGTDFTWEKLFF. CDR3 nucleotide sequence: TGTGCCAGCTCAGGGACAGACTTCACCTGGGAAAAACTGTTTTTT.